There are a few counts of the clone carrying this T cell receptor (beta chain). Antigen unknown. This record comes from a study of early T cells in non-severe SARS-CoV-2 infection. The wider study: Sequencing of unsorted whole blood was done on bulk RNA, leaving chains unpaired. Study-wide points: Lookups in VDJdb leaned toward anti-spike CD8 responses and missed private and CD4 specificities.

Per the germline V gene, CDR1 is LNHDA and CDR2 is SQIVND (reference sequence). Deletions cut 1 base from V and 5 bases from J, with 15 bases between. The CDR3 loop spans 16 amino acids. Attached unique molecular identifiers marked individual cDNA molecules. Each CDR3 protein gets one entry after TCRdb re-called the 5' RACE reads with MiXCR. This table has roughly 70,000 distinct CDR3 sequences, more than 15% appearing once. The sample here was whole blood, taken at baseline. The clonotype was recovered from an adult who was a healthcare worker with PCR-confirmed SARS-CoV-2 infection or an uninfected control (not recorded which). The chain is built from TRBV19 and TRBJ2-4, with D perhaps being TRBD1 or TRBD2 (5 bases each). The CDR3 here is CASSIAPTGLQNIQYF. The CDR3 bases are TGTGCCAGTAGTATAGCCCCCACAGGACTCCAAAACATTCAGTACTTC.